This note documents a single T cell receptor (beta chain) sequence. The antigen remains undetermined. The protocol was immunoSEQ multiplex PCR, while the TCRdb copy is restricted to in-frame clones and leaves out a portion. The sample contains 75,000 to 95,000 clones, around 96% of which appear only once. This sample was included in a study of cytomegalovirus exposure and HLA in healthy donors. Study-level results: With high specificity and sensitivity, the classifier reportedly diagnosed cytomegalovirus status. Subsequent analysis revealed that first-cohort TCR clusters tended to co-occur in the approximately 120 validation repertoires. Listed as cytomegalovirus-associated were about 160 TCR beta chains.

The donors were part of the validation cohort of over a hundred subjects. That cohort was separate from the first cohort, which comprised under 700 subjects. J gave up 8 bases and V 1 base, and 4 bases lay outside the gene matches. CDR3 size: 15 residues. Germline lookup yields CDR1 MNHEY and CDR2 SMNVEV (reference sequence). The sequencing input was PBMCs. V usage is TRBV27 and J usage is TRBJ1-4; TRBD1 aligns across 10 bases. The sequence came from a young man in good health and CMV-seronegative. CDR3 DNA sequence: TGTGCCAGCAGTTTATGGACAGGGGGAAAGGAAAAACTGTTTTTT. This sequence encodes CASSLWTGGKEKLFF.